The clone carrying this T cell receptor (beta chain) was counted many times. Its antigen is undetermined. This sample was included in a study of response to subunit inactivated influenza vaccine. TCRdb reanalysed the RT-PCR reads using MiXCR and keeps one entry per CDR3 protein. In the table there are roughly 650,000 distinct CDR3 sequences, 13% to 15% of which are singletons. General study points: Few additional T cells are recruited per seasonal influenza vaccination, authors suggested.

This TCR was recovered from a man aged 50 or older who received an inactivated influenza vaccine. The sample was PBMCs from blood, taken roughly 15 days before vaccination.

This CDR3 is CASSPGQGSGGYTF. In DNA, the CDR3 is TGTGCCAGCAGCCCTGGACAGGGATCAGGCGGCTACACCTTC. The V and J genes are TRBV12-3 or TRBV12-4 and TRBJ1-2, with 8 nucleotides matching TRBD1. V dropped 6 bases and J dropped 8; count of bases not matched to a gene: 11. The CDR3 loop spans 14 amino acids.